The 16 T cell receptor beta chains below all came from one sample that was sequenced in a study of shared T cell receptors in the human thymus. Libraries were prepared by immunoSEQ multiplex PCR; TCRdb keeps only in-frame clonotypes and omits some of them. The top ten clones hold under 0.012% of a sample with 550,000 to 800,000 clones, around 85% of them seen once. These data were likewise used in another study, on human thymus T cells.

The sequencing input was thymocytes. The receptors were gathered from a girl less than two years old with a congenital heart defect.

The gene calls are TRBV11-2 and TRBJ1-5, with 7 bases lining up with TRBD1. The CDR3 has 18 residues. Germline assignment: CDR1 SGHAT and CDR2 FQNNGV. J lost 3 bases, V lost 7 bases, and 18 bases had no gene match. The DNA for the CDR3 is TGTGCCAGCAATCACAATGAAACAGGGGAGACGCTCAATCAGCCCCAGCATTTT. Translation gives CASNHNETGETLNQPQHF. Full variable domain (rest looked up from reference TRBV11-2 and TRBJ1-5): EAGVAQSPRYKIIEKRQSVAFWCNPISGHATLYWYQQILGQGPKLLIQFQNNGVVDDSQLPKDRFSAERLKGVDSTLKIQPAKLEDSAVYLCASNHNETGETLNQPQHFGDGTRLSIL.

The chain carries TRBV7-3 and TRBJ1-5; a possible D gene is TRBD1 (6 bases). Looked up from germline, CDR1 is SGHTA and CDR2 is FQGTGA. There are 14 residues in the CDR3. V lost 4 bases, J lost 9 bases, and 16 bases lay in between. CDR3 coding DNA: TGTGCCAGCAGCTGGACGTGGCAAGGGGGGCCCCAGCATTTT. Its protein is CASSWTWQGGPQHF. The variable domain in full, with the rest retrieved from reference TRBV7-3 and TRBJ1-5, is GAGVSQTPSNKVTEKGKYVELRCDPISGHTALYWYRQSLGQGPEFLIYFQGTGAADDSGLPNDRFFAVRPEGSVSTLKIQRTERGDSAVYLCASSWTWQGGPQHFGDGTRLSIL.

The chain couples TRBV19 to TRBJ1-3; 8 nucleotides line up with TRBD1. The junction had 16 bases not matched to a gene; V was cut back by 0 bases and J by 0 bases. Germline V gene lookup returns CDR1 LNHDA and CDR2 SQIVND (reference sequence). This CDR3 region has 21 residues. The CDR3 coding sequence is TGTGCCAGTAGTATAGAAGATCGCGACGAGGGACAGGAGATCTCTGGAAACACCATATATTTT. It yields the protein CASSIEDRDEGQEISGNTIYF.

This rearrangement joins TRBV2 to TRBJ1-1, with no clear D. CDR3 length: 12 amino acids. The V end lost 2 bases, the J end lost 3 bases, and 4 bases lay between the germline ends. The germline V gene has CDR1 SNHLY and CDR2 FYNNEI. DNA for the CDR3: TGTGCCAGCAGTGAAATATACACTGAAGCTTTCTTT. This codes for CASSEIYTEAFF.

This clone was recorded a few times. V usage is TRBV7-2 and J usage is TRBJ2-3, with a tentative D call TRBD1 (5 bases). V was cut by 5 bases and J by 2 bases, with 14 bases left in between. Germline values: CDR1 SGHTA, CDR2 FQGNSA. The CDR3 extends over 15 amino acids. CDR3 DNA sequence: TGTGCCAGCAGCCGAAGTCAGGACACCACAGATACGCAGTATTTT. Amino acids: CASSRSQDTTDTQYF.

The chain recombines TRBV7-2 with TRBJ1-4; the D gene is possibly TRBD1 (5 bases). The CDR3 is 15 amino acids. V dropped 4 bases and J dropped 6 bases, with 15 bases sitting between them. Germline V gene lookup returns CDR1 SGHTA and CDR2 FQGNSA. This chain's CDR3 is CASSSNGTGDEKLFF. CDR3 in DNA: TGTGCCAGCAGCTCAAACGGGACTGGGGATGAAAAACTGTTTTTT.

This clone was counted a few times. The genes are TRBV18 and TRBJ2-7, with 10 nucleotides matching TRBD1. Germline loops: CDR1 KGHSH, CDR2 LQKENI. J was trimmed by 5 bases and V by 0 bases; bases with no gene match: 4. The CDR3 loop spans 15 amino acids. CDR3 nucleotide sequence: TGTGCCAGCTCACCACCGGGACAGGGGAGCCACGAGCAGTACTTC. It codes for CASSPPGQGSHEQYF.

The chain recombines TRBV6-6 with TRBJ1-1, with 8 bases fitting TRBD1. The ends lost 6 bases at V and 3 bases at J; junction bases unmatched: 9. Germline CDR1 is MNHNY and CDR2 is SVGAGI (reference sequence). The CDR3 length is 15 residues. The CDR3 coding sequence is TGTGCCAGCAGCCTTGGACAGGGTTACGACACTGAAGCTTTCTTT. This codes for CASSLGQGYDTEAFF.

The rearrangement links TRBV5-1 to TRBJ2-7; 8 bases are shared with TRBD1. V lost 4 bases to trimming and J lost 2 bases; unmatched junction nucleotides: 5. This CDR3 is built from 14 residues. Germline CDR1 is SGHRS and CDR2 is YFSETQ. As DNA, the CDR3 is TGCGCCAGCAGCAGCAGGACAGGGCCCTACGAGCAGTACTTC. This codes for CASSSRTGPYEQYF.

The rearrangement uses TRBV6-5 and TRBJ1-4; D is perhaps TRBD1 (6 bases). The germline CDR1 and CDR2 sequences are MNHEY and SVGAGI. V was shortened by 3 bases and J by 8 bases, with 13 bases between the two germline ends. The CDR3 is made up of 14 amino acids. The CDR3 loop reads CASSYRGAEEKLFF. The CDR3 DNA is TGTGCCAGCAGTTATCGGGGGGCTGAAGAAAAACTGTTTTTT.

This clone was counted only a few times. The gene calls are TRBV19 and TRBJ2-3; no clear D gene. The CDR3 consists of 15 residues. Germline V CDR1 and CDR2: LNHDA, SQIVND (reference sequence). V dropped 3 bases and J dropped 1 base, with 11 bases sitting between them. In DNA, the CDR3 is TGTGCCAGTAGTATTTATGAGCAGGGCACAGATACGCAGTATTTT. It encodes CASSIYEQGTDTQYF.

V gene TRBV14 combines with J gene TRBJ1-4; no reliable D call. The CDR3 sequence is 15 residues long. The V gene's germline CDR1 is SGHDN and CDR2 FVKESK. V was cut by 3 bases and J by 0 bases, with 8 bases left in between. Here the CDR3 reads CASSHYFATNEKLFF. CDR3 sequence (DNA): TGTGCCAGCAGCCACTACTTTGCAACTAATGAAAAACTGTTTTTT.

This clone occurred once. This sequence joins TRBV28 and TRBJ2-5; D possibly corresponds to TRBD2 (6 bases). Germline V gives CDR1 MDHEN, CDR2 SYDVKM. The V end was cut by 1 base, the J end by 2 bases, with 14 bases between. This CDR3 has 16 residues. The CDR3 loop is CASSLFGRGPQETQYF. CDR3 coding DNA: TGTGCCAGCAGTTTATTCGGGCGGGGCCCGCAAGAGACCCAGTACTTC.

The CDR3 sequence is CASSARAGGGLFF. The CDR3 DNA reads TGTGCCAGCAGCGCCCGAGCGGGGGGTGGACTGTTTTTT. This sequence joins TRBV13 and TRBJ1-4; possibly TRBD1 for D (5 bases). V was cut by 5 bases and J by 13 bases, with 17 bases left in between. CDR1 PRHDT and CDR2 FYEKMQ come from the germline V gene (reference sequence). The CDR3 runs 13 residues.

The chain links TRBV4-1 to TRBJ1-2; 7 bases fit TRBD1. Losses at the gene ends were 2 bases for V and 4 bases for J; bases not matched to a gene: 7. The CDR3 has 15 amino acids. In germline, CDR1 is MGHRA, CDR2 YSYEKL. CDR3 in amino acids: CASSQRRGGSYGYTF. The DNA for the CDR3 is TGCGCCAGCAGCCAAAGAAGAGGGGGCAGCTATGGCTACACCTTC.

The chain carries TRBV4-3 and TRBJ1-1; no clear D gene. The V end lost 0 bases, the J end lost 6 bases, and 14 bases lay between the germline ends. The CDR3 contains 15 residues. Germline-derived CDR1 and CDR2 are LGHNA and YSLEER. The CDR3 DNA reads TGCGCCAGCAGCCAAGATGGGGATGGAGGCGCTGAAGCTTTCTTT. Protein product: CASSQDGDGGAEAFF.